This TCR beta chain originates from a study of blood T cells in healthy people across ages. The CDR3 covers 14 residues. Germline V gene sequence: CDR1 SGHTA, CDR2 FQGNSA. The V and J ends lost 6 bases and 1 base respectively, with 13 bases between them. General study findings and limits: Estimates drawn from one million T cells were deemed to understate diversity.

Per sample, no less than 5.5 micrograms of total RNA were extracted. This clonotype was seen a few times. Its antigen is unknown. The use of a sample-barcoded 5' primer and a J-beta primer mix characterized a second PCR of 7 to 11 cycles. Sequencing yielded, for each sample, at least 3 million paired-end reads carrying CDR3. A single record per CDR3 protein comes from TCRdb applying MiXCR to the 5' RACE reads. The data hold more than 1 million distinct CDR3 sequences, with 35% to 55% observed a single time. Sequenced input: blood. The chain combines TRBV7-2 with TRBJ2-7; tentatively, D is TRBD2 (5 bases). This sequence was found in a woman in her sixties in good health. The CDR3 loop reads CASSRRNPSYEQYF. CDR3 nucleotides: TGTGCCAGCAGTAGGAGGAACCCTTCCTACGAGCAGTACTTC.